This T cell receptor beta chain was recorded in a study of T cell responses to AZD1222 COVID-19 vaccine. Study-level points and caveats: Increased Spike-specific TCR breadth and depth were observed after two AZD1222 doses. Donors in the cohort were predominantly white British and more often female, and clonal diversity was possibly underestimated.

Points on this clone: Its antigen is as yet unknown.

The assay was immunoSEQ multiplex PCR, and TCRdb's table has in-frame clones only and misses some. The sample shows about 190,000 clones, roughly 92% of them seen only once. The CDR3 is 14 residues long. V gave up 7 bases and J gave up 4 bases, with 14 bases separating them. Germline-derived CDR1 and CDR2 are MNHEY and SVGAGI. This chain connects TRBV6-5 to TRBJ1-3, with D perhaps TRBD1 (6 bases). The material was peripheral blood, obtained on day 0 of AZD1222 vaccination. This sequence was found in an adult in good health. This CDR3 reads CASTTGSGGNTIYF. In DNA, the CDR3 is TGTGCCAGCACCACAGGGTCTGGCGGAAACACCATATATTTT.